The sequence of this T cell receptor (beta chain) was determined in a study of shared clonotypes between healthy human individuals. Overall study: Researchers assigned three CD4 naive, three CD4 memory, two CD8 naive and one CD8 memory plate to each donor.

Naive CD8 isolation took CD45RO-negative cells positively selected for CCR7 and excluded terminally differentiated effector memory CD45RA+ cells. Study-wide results and caveats: A generally larger estimated richness was seen in naive subsets than in memory subsets.

Data came from immunoSEQ multiplex PCR; TCRdb stores just in-frame clones and leaves some out. The sample lists some 2.1 million clones; 90% to 95% were seen once. As concerns this clone: The antigen is unknown.

Input material: naive CD8+ T cells from PBMCs. The sequence was collected from a man aged 18 to 29 in good health. Some clones in this sample may be carry-over from other donors' samples.

The CDR3 coding sequence is TGTGCCAGCAGTTTTTTTTCGGCTAGCGGGACTTACGAGCAGTACTTC. It specifies CASSFFSASGTYEQYF. This chain joins TRBV27 and TRBJ2-7; 9 nucleotides match TRBD2. Germline V lookup: CDR1 MNHEY, CDR2 SMNVEV (reference sequence). The V gene end was trimmed by 3 bases and the J gene end by 4 bases; junction bases not matched to a gene: 10. This CDR3 has 16 residues.